Listed here are 27 T cell receptor beta chains from one sample, sequenced in a study of blood T cell repertoires in COVID-19. Only in-frame clones appear in the TCRdb table, and some are missing; sequencing was by immunoSEQ multiplex PCR. The sample shows 35,000 to 40,000 clones, roughly 80% of them seen only once. Sequenced material: peripheral blood. These receptor sequences come from a man in his 70s with acute or convalescent COVID-19.

The chain links TRBV19 to TRBJ1-3; D is undetermined. V was clipped by 1 base and J by 3 bases, with 4 bases between them. The CDR3 is 13 residues long. The V gene's germline CDR1 is LNHDA and CDR2 SQIVND (reference sequence). The CDR3 DNA sequence: TGTGCCAGTAGTATAGCCCGTGGAAACACCATATATTTT. As protein: CASSIARGNTIYF.

This clone was seen a few times. The chain joins TRBV6-6 to TRBJ1-1, with 7 nucleotides matching TRBD1. The germline V gene has CDR1 MNHNY and CDR2 SVGAGI (reference sequence). Trimming cost V 6 bases and J 6 bases; bases outside gene matches: 10. The CDR3 has 14 residues. This CDR3 reads CASSSDRVASEAFF. The CDR3 DNA reads as TGTGCCAGCAGCTCCGACAGGGTAGCGTCTGAAGCTTTCTTT.

This clone was picked up a small number of times. The chain is built from TRBV9 and TRBJ2-3; 8 nucleotides align to TRBD1. V lost 4 bases to trimming and J lost 6 bases; unmatched junction nucleotides: 13. CDR3 length: 16 residues. Germline V gives CDR1 SGDLS, CDR2 YYNGEE. The CDR3 loop is CASSPLPQGARDTQYF. The CDR3 DNA follows: TGTGCCAGCAGCCCACTCCCCCAGGGGGCGCGGGATACGCAGTATTTT.

The chain couples TRBV29-1 to TRBJ2-7; weak D call: TRBD2 (6 bases). The CDR3 totals 14 residues. V gave up 3 bases and J gave up 4 bases, with 16 bases separating them. CDR1 is SQVTM and CDR2 is ANQGSEA in the germline V gene. CDR3 sequence (DNA): TGCAGCGTTGAGACCGGGACCGGGGGTTACGAGCAGTACTTC. Translation: CSVETGTGGYEQYF.

V usage is TRBV19 and J usage is TRBJ2-7, with D tentatively TRBD1 (6 bases). Trimming left V 3 bases short and J 6 bases short, with 15 bases between. The germline CDR1 and CDR2 sequences are LNHDA and SQIVND (reference sequence). The CDR3 is 14 amino acids. Here the CDR3 reads CASSIPGAVGEQYF. In DNA, the CDR3 is TGTGCCAGTAGTATTCCAGGGGCCGTAGGCGAGCAGTACTTC.

This clone appeared once. The genes are TRBV7-6 and TRBJ2-3, with a possible D match to TRBD1 (6 bases). This CDR3 region has 17 residues. V shed 5 bases and J shed 0 bases, with 18 bases lying between them. CDR1 and CDR2 (germline): SGHVS, FNYEAQ. This CDR3 is CASSPSDSSASTDTQYF. CDR3 bases: TGTGCCAGCAGCCCGTCGGACAGTTCAGCTAGCACAGATACGCAGTATTTT.

The chain uses TRBV18 and TRBJ2-3; 7 nucleotides align to TRBD1. Germline trimming cut 4 bases from V and 0 bases from J; bases unmatched to any gene: 10. Germline V gene data show CDR1 as KGHSH and CDR2 as LQKENI. CDR3 size: 17 residues. CDR3 sequence (DNA): TGTGCCAGCTCACAACTCCCGGGACAGACTAGCACAGATACGCAGTATTTT. Translated: CASSQLPGQTSTDTQYF.

This clone was seen only once. The chain is built from TRBV25-1 and TRBJ2-5, with 8 bases that match TRBD2. The V gene's germline CDR1 is MGHDK and CDR2 SYGVNS. V trimming: 3 bases; J trimming: 2 bases; junction bases outside the gene matches: 5. CDR3 length: 15 amino acids. This CDR3 is CASSDSGTLQETQYF. The CDR3 coding sequence is TGTGCCAGCAGTGATAGCGGGACGCTACAAGAGACCCAGTACTTC.

The chain is built from TRBV2 and TRBJ1-4; TRBD1 matches 9 bases. Per germline, CDR1 SNHLY and CDR2 FYNNEI. CDR3 size: 15 residues. V was pared by 6 bases and J by 3 bases, with 5 bases of the junction left unmatched. The CDR3 reads CASRRQGGPNEKLFF. The CDR3 nucleotides are TGTGCCAGCAGGCGACAGGGGGGTCCTAATGAAAAACTGTTTTTT. Based on the CDR3 plus reference TRBV2 and TRBJ1-4, the full variable domain is EPEVTQTPSHQVTQMGQEVILRCVPISNHLYFYWYRQILGQKVEFLVSFYNNEISEKSEIFDDQFSVERPDGSNFTLKIRSTKLEDSAMYFCASRRQGGPNEKLFFGSGTQLSVL.

The chain uses TRBV5-1 and TRBJ2-7; 14 nucleotides match TRBD2. Trimming took 0 bases from V and 7 from J; bases not matched to a gene: 6. CDR1 and CDR2 from the germline V gene are SGHRS and YFSETQ. The CDR3 consists of 16 residues. CDR3 sequence (DNA): TGCGCCAGCAGCTTGGGTGGGGGACTAGCGGGAGCTGAGCAGTACTTC. Its translation: CASSLGGGLAGAEQYF.

This rearrangement joins TRBV5-3 to TRBJ1-5; TRBD1 might be the D (6 bases). TRBV5-3 is noted as an ORF with a role that remains uncertain. CDR3 length: 17 amino acids. Trimming cost V 3 bases and J 6 bases, with 22 bases left between them. The CDR3 here is CARSSQHRVSRSQPQHF. The CDR3 region has the DNA TGTGCCAGAAGCTCTCAGCACAGGGTAAGCAGAAGTCAGCCCCAGCATTTT.

The CDR3 bases are TGCGCCAGCAGCTCTAATGACAGGGGGTCGGATGGCTACACCTTC. Its translation is CASSSNDRGSDGYTF. J is TRBJ1-2 and V is TRBV5-1; 9 bases agree with TRBD1. With V trimmed by 3 bases and J by 6 bases, 9 bases remained unmatched. CDR1 is SGHRS, CDR2 YFSETQ, per germline. The length of the CDR3 is 15 residues.

V gene TRBV7-2 combines with J gene TRBJ1-5; 8 bases agree with TRBD1. With 1 base clipped from V and 6 bases from J, the junction kept 8 bases outside the gene matches. Looked up from germline, CDR1 is SGHTA and CDR2 is FQGNSA. This CDR3 has 16 amino acids. The CDR3 DNA follows: TGTGCCAGCAGCTTAGGAGGGGGACAGGCGGGTCAGCCCCAGCATTTT. It encodes CASSLGGGQAGQPQHF.

The chain links TRBV5-6 to TRBJ2-2; TRBD1 agrees at 9 bases. The CDR3 extends over 15 amino acids. J lost 0 bases, V lost 4 bases, and 1 base had no gene match. The germline gives CDR1 SGHDT, CDR2 YYEEEE. CDR3 nucleotide sequence: TGTGCCAGCAGCGGGACAGGGACGAACACCGGGGAGCTGTTTTTT. This sequence encodes CASSGTGTNTGELFF.

This clone was seen only a few times. CDR3 sequence (DNA): TGTGCCAGTAGTATAGAAGGACAGGGGGATACCTACGAGCAGTACTTC. This sequence encodes CASSIEGQGDTYEQYF. The chain carries TRBV19 and TRBJ2-7; 10 bases fit TRBD1. Trimming cost V 0 bases and J 2 bases; bases outside gene matches: 4. The germline gives CDR1 LNHDA, CDR2 SQIVND (reference sequence). CDR3 size: 16 residues.

The J gene is TRBJ1-2, the V gene TRBV24-1; the D gene is possibly TRBD1 (6 bases). V shed 5 bases and J shed 6 bases, with 12 bases lying between them. CDR1 KGHDR and CDR2 SFDVKD come from the germline V gene. The CDR3 is 13 residues long. The CDR3 here is CATSVRGANGYTF. Here the CDR3 DNA reads TGTGCCACCAGTGTCCGGGGGGCTAATGGCTACACCTTC.

The chain carries TRBV5-1 and TRBJ2-1; a weak D match, TRBD2 (6 bases). V was clipped by 4 bases and J by 8 bases, with 16 bases between them. The CDR3 length is 14 residues. Looked up from germline, CDR1 is SGHRS and CDR2 is YFSETQ. DNA of the CDR3: TGCGCCAGCAGCGGATCCATCCCGGGGGATGAGCAGTTCTTC. Translation: CASSGSIPGDEQFF.

This sequence joins TRBV6-5 and TRBJ2-5; tentatively, D is TRBD2 (6 bases). CDR3 length: 13 residues. V was trimmed by 5 bases and J by 5 bases, leaving 12 bases between them. Germline V gene data show CDR1 as MNHEY and CDR2 as SVGAGI. In DNA, the CDR3 is TGTGCCAGCAGTAGGATCCTAGCGGAGACCCAGTACTTC. Its protein is CASSRILAETQYF.

Regarding this clone: The junction differs from germline at one of its ends, possibly a read error. The chain uses TRBV30 and TRBJ1-5; 11 nucleotides match TRBD1. CDR1 and CDR2 (germline): GTSNPN, SVGIG (reference sequence). The CDR3 contains 14 residues. The CDR3 is CAWSWTGGKQPQHF. The CDR3 nucleotides are TGTGCCTGGAGTTGGACAGGGGGCAAGCAGCCCCAGCATTTT.

This chain joins TRBV5-4 and TRBJ2-3; a possible D gene is TRBD1 (5 bases). V gave up 3 bases and J gave up 5 bases, with 13 bases separating them. The CDR3 sequence is 14 residues long. CDR1 is SGHNT, CDR2 YYREEE, per germline (reference sequence). CDR3 nucleotides: TGTGCCAGCAGCTGGGGAATAGGGGAAGATACGCAGTATTTT. Translating gives CASSWGIGEDTQYF.

This rearrangement joins TRBV7-9 to TRBJ2-5; TRBD1 is a possible D gene (6 bases). This CDR3 region has 15 residues. Germline CDR1 is SEHNR and CDR2 is FQNEAQ (reference sequence). Deletions cut 3 bases from V and 1 base from J, with 12 bases between. In nucleotides, the CDR3 is TGTGCCAGCAGCTTCGCCGGGACAACCCAAGAGACCCAGTACTTC. It codes for CASSFAGTTQETQYF.

V and J are TRBV3-1 (or the pseudogene TRBV3-2) and TRBJ1-5; D gene unclear. Trimming took 4 bases from V and 4 from J, leaving 8 bases between them. Germline loops: CDR1 LGHDT, CDR2 YNNKEL (reference sequence). This CDR3 comprises 13 residues. CDR3 sequence reads: CASSLASNQPQHF. CDR3 DNA sequence: TGTGCCAGCAGCCTTGCCAGTAATCAGCCCCAGCATTTT.

This clone has just a few counts. The J gene is TRBJ2-5, the V gene TRBV5-6; the D is unclear. This CDR3 is 10 amino acids long. Germline CDR1 SGHDT, CDR2 YYEEEE. The V and J ends lost 7 bases and 4 bases respectively, with 5 bases between them. CDR3 in DNA: TGTGCCAGCGGCGGAGAGACCCAGTACTTC. It yields the protein CASGGETQYF.

This chain connects TRBV30 to TRBJ2-5, with TRBD2 matching over 7 bases. Germline V gene sequence: CDR1 GTSNPN, CDR2 SVGIG (reference sequence). The length of the CDR3 is 12 residues. V lost 4 bases to trimming and J lost 5 bases; unmatched junction nucleotides: 4. This CDR3 reads CAWTLGGETQYF. Written as DNA, the CDR3 is TGTGCCTGGACCCTCGGGGGGGAGACCCAGTACTTC.

The chain recombines TRBV27 with TRBJ1-5; D is ambiguous. The ends were cut back, 3 bases at V and 2 bases at J, with 11 bases in the middle. This CDR3 has 15 amino acids. CDR1 MNHEY and CDR2 SMNVEV come from the germline V gene (reference sequence). This chain's CDR3 is CASSFWPVGNQPQHF. The DNA of the CDR3 is TGTGCCAGCAGTTTTTGGCCAGTCGGCAATCAGCCCCAGCATTTT.

The table lists this clone with a few counts. The gene calls are TRBV7-9 and TRBJ1-5; D unclear. V was pared by 1 base and J by 11 bases, with 12 bases between. The CDR3 totals 13 residues. Germline loops: CDR1 SEHNR, CDR2 FQNEAQ (reference sequence). This chain's CDR3 is CASSLDTPTAQHF. The CDR3 DNA reads TGTGCCAGCAGCTTAGACACCCCAACAGCCCAGCATTTT.

This chain uses TRBV29-1 with TRBJ2-3; no clear D. The CDR3 covers 12 residues. Looked up from germline, CDR1 is SQVTM and CDR2 is ANQGSEA. V shed 4 bases and J shed 6 bases, with 11 bases lying between them. Here the CDR3 reads CSVGTQQDTQYF. The CDR3 DNA sequence: TGCAGCGTTGGAACACAGCAGGATACGCAGTATTTT.